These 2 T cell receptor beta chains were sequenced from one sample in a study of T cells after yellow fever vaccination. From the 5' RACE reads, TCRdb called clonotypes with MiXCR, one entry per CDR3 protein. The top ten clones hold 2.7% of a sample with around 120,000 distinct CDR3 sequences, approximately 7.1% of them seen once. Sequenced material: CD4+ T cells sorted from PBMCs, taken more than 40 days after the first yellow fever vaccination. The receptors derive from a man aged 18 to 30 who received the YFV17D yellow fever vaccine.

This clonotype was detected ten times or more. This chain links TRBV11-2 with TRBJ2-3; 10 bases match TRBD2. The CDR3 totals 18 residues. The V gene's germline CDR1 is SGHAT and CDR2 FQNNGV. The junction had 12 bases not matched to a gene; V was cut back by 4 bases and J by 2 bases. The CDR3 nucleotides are TGTGCCAGCAGCTCTCGGGCTAGCGGGGGCCGCCTCACAGATACGCAGTATTTT. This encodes CASSSRASGGRLTDTQYF.

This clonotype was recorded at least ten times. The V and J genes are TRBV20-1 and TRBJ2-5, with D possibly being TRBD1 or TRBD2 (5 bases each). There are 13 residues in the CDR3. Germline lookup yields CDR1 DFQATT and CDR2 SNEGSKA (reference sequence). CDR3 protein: CRGDDTTSGTQYF. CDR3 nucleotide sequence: TGCAGGGGGGACGATACTACCTCGGGGACCCAGTACTTC.